The present T cell receptor beta chain was sequenced within a study of siplizumab effects on memory and regulatory T cells. V lost 3 bases to trimming and J lost 5 bases, with 18 bases between them. CDR1 SQVTM and CDR2 ANQGSEA come from the germline V gene. The CDR3 runs 15 residues. This clone was observed a few times. What it recognizes is unknown. Researchers maintained the mixed lymphocyte reaction cells in coculture at 37°C for approximately six days. Here immunoSEQ multiplex PCR was the method, and the copy in TCRdb shows in-frame clones only, minus some. The sample lists just under 20,000 clones, 44% occurring once.

This receptor was identified in a human donor in good health; the cells came from an allogeneic mixed lymphocyte reaction. Some clones in this sample may be carry-over from other donors' samples. The chain is built from TRBV29-1 and TRBJ2-3, with D tentatively TRBD1 (5 bases). The specimen was CFSE-low (dividing) CD4+ T cells sorted from an allogeneic mixed lymphocyte reaction. The CDR3 is CSVDQIQGGRDTQYF. Here the CDR3 DNA reads TGCAGCGTTGATCAGATCCAGGGTGGTCGAGATACGCAGTATTTT.